These T cell receptor beta chains were read from a single sample in a study of T cell repertoires in cytomegalovirus infection. TCRdb reprocessed the reads via MiXCR and lists one record per CDR3 protein. The sample includes about 310,000 distinct CDR3 sequences, approximately 25% of them seen just once. What these receptors recognize is not known. Source: cultured PBMCs, taken from culture after CMV antigen stimulation. The receptors were sampled from a human donor in good health (CMV status not recorded). Some clones in this sample may be carry-over from other donors' samples. CDR3s include the opening cysteine and the closing phenylalanine or tryptophan. Each record gives: clone size, V gene, CDR3 protein. Expanded clones are given a class, and other clones once, few, many or no size at all.

.	TRBV20-1	CSALTPSGRFAEQYF
.	TRBV6-2/TRBV6-3	CASSYSRAGDQPQHF
few	TRBV29-1	CSVQQGNEQFF
.	TRBV27	CASSLTGQAVYGYTF
.	TRBV2	CASSRGNTGELFF
.	TRBV2	CASSNHGTGALGYTF
.	TRBV6-2/TRBV6-3	CATGIAGGYNEQFF
many	TRBV12-3/TRBV12-4	CASSLDFRQPQHF
few	TRBV19	CASSMGSGFDEKLFF
few	TRBV7-3	CASSEGLSPYNEQFF
.	TRBV7-2	CASSPGTGAKPQHF
few	TRBV6-2/TRBV6-3	CASRPWTSGLTDTQYF
.	TRBV4-1	CASSQESGGRVDEQFF
few	TRBV7-2	CASSLTGIGTEAFF
many	TRBV7-2	CASMRLPTDTQYF
.	TRBV2	CASTGGRRISNTEAFF
.	TRBV10-3	CAIRGTSDYNEQFF
.	TRBV28	CASSPLAGGWLNEQFF
many	TRBV6-2/TRBV6-3	CASRPRGGRSNTGELFF
.	TRBV27	CANRPRGVGETQYF
.	TRBV11-3	CASSFSRADEQFF
many	TRBV7-2	CASSLETQYF
.	TRBV27	CASSKGGGMNTEAFF
few	TRBV6-2/TRBV6-3	CASRPSGSGPYNEQFF
few	TRBV6-6	CASSYSPSNDNEQFF
few	TRBV27	CASSRATQVDHEQFF
few	TRBV28	CASSSGQAPYGYTF
many	TRBV4-1	CASSQEGFTEAFF
.	TRBV10-1	CASGAGGVGELFF
.	TRBV20-1	CSARYSSLGLETQYF
once	TRBV6-5	CASSPGTGADGELFF
few	TRBV19	CASSIVRGRSNEQFF
.	TRBV4-1	CASSYRDSNEQFF
many	TRBV7-2	CASSNAGTTYNEQFF
.	TRBV6-6	CASRLTRGSTDTQYF
few	TRBV12-3/TRBV12-4	CASSLGRGIQGTQYF
.	TRBV29-1	CSVGHRVSGTGELFF
few	TRBV12-3/TRBV12-4	CASTGQEQETQYF
.	TRBV7-2	CASSPGLAADTQYF
many	TRBV7-2	CASSLAGLAEVEDTQYF
.	TRBV27	CASSRLAGGSGANVLTF
many	TRBV7-8	CASSLGRLYEQYF
.	TRBV19	CASSIRSAAKNIQYF
medium-sized	TRBV7-2	CASSLRPTNEKLFF
few	TRBV11-2	CASSSRFYSGDETQYF
.	TRBV20-1	CSARATGDNTGELFF
.	TRBV29-1	CSVVVRYPYDEQFF
.	TRBV20-1	CSARDRLISTLRLGPYNEQFF
few	TRBV6-6	CASTPGVAKNIQYF
few	TRBV7-2	CASSLYREVTEAFF
many	TRBV12-3/TRBV12-4	CASSHNAGKGYGYTF
many	TRBV12-3/TRBV12-4	CASSYGPTNEKLFF
.	TRBV7-3	CASSLDRGEEGYTF
.	TRBV27	CASSLRRGSGELFF
.	TRBV10-2	CASSALAGEGYNEQFF